What follows is one TCR beta chain and its context. Its antigen remains unknown. TCRdb reprocessed the RT-PCR reads with MiXCR, giving one entry per CDR3 protein. The table includes 700,000 to 800,000 distinct CDR3 sequences, approximately 17% detected once. The data originate from a study of response to subunit inactivated influenza vaccine. Study observations and caveats: There was a suggestion from the authors that each seasonal influenza vaccination recruits few new T cells.

Germline-derived CDR1 and CDR2 are SGHAT and FQNNGV. The ends lost 4 bases at V and 8 bases at J; junction bases unmatched: 10. The CDR3 length is 15 residues. The specimen was PBMCs from blood, collected 4 to 6 days after vaccination. This clonotype was sampled from a man aged 50-60 years who received an inactivated influenza vaccine. The V call is TRBV11-2, the J call TRBJ2-1; the match to TRBD2 covers 8 bases. The CDR3 sequence is CASSSVRGVLYEQFF. As DNA, the CDR3 is TGTGCCAGCAGCTCTGTGCGGGGGGTGCTATATGAGCAGTTCTTC.